Detailed here is one T cell receptor beta chain. There are 16 residues in the CDR3. Per germline, CDR1 MDHEN and CDR2 SYDVKM. Per individual sample, eight separate reactions were used to make cDNA. TCRdb re-called the 5' RACE reads and gives one entry per CDR3 protein, without DNA. The table lists approximately 420,000 distinct CDR3 sequences. This sample is drawn from a study of monozygotic twins with inflammatory bowel disease. The chain recombines TRBV28 with TRBJ2-2; TCRdb designates TRBD2, a call that cannot be tested without DNA. The sequence was collected from a human donor with ulcerative colitis or Crohn's disease, or a healthy co-twin of an affected twin (not recorded which). Sequencing used blood. CDR3 sequence: CASSFGTSGNTGELFF.